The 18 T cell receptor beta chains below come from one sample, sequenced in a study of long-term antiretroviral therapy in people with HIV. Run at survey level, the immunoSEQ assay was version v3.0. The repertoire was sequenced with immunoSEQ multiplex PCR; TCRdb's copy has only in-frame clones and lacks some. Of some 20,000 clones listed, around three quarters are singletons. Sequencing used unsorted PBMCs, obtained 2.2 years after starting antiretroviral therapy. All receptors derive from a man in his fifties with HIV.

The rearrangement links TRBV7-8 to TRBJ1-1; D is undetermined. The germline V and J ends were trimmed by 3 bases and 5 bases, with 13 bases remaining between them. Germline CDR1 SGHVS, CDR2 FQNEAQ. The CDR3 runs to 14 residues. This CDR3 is CASSLGLSGTEAFF. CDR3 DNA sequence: TGTGCCAGCAGCTTGGGCCTTAGCGGAACTGAAGCTTTCTTT.

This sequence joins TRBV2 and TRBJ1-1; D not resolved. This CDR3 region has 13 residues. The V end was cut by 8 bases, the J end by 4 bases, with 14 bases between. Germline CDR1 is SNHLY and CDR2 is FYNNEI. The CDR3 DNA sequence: TGTGCCAGCGAAGCCGCCCGGAGCACTGAAGCTTTCTTT. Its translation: CASEAARSTEAFF.

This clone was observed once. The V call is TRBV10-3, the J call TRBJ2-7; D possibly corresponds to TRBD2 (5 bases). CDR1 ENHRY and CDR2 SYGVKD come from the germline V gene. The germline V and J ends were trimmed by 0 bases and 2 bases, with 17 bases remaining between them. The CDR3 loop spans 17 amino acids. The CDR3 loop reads CAISESHWTGTAYEQYF. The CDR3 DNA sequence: TGTGCCATCAGTGAGTCACATTGGACTGGAACAGCCTACGAGCAGTACTTC.

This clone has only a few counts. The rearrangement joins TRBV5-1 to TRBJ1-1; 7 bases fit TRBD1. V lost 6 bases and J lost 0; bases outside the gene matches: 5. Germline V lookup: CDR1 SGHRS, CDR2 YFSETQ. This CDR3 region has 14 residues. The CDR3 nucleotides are TGCGCCAGCACCTGGGGACAGATGAACACTGAAGCTTTCTTT. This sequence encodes CASTWGQMNTEAFF.

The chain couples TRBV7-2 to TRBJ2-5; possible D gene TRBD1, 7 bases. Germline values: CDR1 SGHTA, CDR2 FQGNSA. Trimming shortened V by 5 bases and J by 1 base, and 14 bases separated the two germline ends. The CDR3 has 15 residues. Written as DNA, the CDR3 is TGTGCCAGCAGCGTCGCAGGGGGACTCCAAGAGACCCAGTACTTC. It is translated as CASSVAGGLQETQYF.

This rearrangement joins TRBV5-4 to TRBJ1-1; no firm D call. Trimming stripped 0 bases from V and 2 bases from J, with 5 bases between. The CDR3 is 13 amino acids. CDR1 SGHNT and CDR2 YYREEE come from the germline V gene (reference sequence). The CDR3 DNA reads TGTGCCAGCAGCTTGGAGTTTAACACTGAAGCTTTCTTT. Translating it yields CASSLEFNTEAFF.

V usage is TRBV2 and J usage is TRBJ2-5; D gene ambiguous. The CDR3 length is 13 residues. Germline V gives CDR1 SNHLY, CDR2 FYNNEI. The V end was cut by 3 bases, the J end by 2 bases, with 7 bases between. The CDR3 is CASSDVGQETQYF. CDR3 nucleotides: TGTGCCAGCAGTGACGTGGGACAAGAGACCCAGTACTTC.

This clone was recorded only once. Here the CDR3 reads CASSLGENRGSYEQYF. Here the CDR3 DNA reads TGTGCCAGCAGCTTAGGTGAGAACAGGGGTTCCTACGAGCAGTACTTC. The rearrangement links TRBV7-6 to TRBJ2-7, with 7 bases matching TRBD1. Trimming cost V 1 base and J 1 base; bases outside gene matches: 7. The CDR3 is 16 amino acids. Germline CDR1 SGHVS, CDR2 FNYEAQ.

The chain's CDR3 is CASSAPGTGDYEQYF. The CDR3 DNA reads as TGTGCCAGCAGCGCACCCGGGACAGGGGACTACGAGCAGTACTTC. This chain connects TRBV9 to TRBJ2-7, with 10 bases matching TRBD1. Looked up from germline, CDR1 is SGDLS and CDR2 is YYNGEE. With V trimmed by 3 bases and J by 3 bases, 6 bases remained unmatched. The CDR3 loop spans 15 amino acids. The full variable domain, rest sourced from reference TRBV9 and TRBJ2-7, is DSGVTQTPKHLITATGQRVTLRCSPRSGDLSVYWYQQSLDQGLQFLIQYYNGEERAKGNILERFSAQQFPDLHSELNLSSLELGDSALYFCASSAPGTGDYEQYFGPGTRLTVT.

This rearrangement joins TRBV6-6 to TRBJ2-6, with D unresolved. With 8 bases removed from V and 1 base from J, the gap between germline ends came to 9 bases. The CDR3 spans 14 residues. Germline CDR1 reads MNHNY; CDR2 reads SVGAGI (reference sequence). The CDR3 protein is CASFGLSGANVLTF. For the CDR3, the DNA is TGTGCCAGCTTCGGGCTTTCTGGGGCCAACGTCCTGACTTTC.

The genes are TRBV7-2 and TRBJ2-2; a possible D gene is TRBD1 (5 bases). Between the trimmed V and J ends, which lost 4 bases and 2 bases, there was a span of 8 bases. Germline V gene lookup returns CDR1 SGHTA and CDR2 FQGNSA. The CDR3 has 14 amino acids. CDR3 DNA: TGTGCCAGCAGCTACGACAGAAACACCGGGGAGCTGTTTTTT. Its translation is CASSYDRNTGELFF.

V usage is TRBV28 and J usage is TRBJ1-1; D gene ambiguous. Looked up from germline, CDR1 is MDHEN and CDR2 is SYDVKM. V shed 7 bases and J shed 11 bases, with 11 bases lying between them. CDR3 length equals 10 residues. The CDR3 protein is CASTRGEAFF. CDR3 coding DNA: TGTGCCAGCACCCGGGGTGAGGCTTTCTTT. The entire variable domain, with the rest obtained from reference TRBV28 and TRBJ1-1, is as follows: DVKVTQSSRYLVKRTGEKVFLECVQDMDHENMFWYRQDPGLGLRLIYFSYDVKMKEKGDIPEGYSVSREKKERFSLILESASTNQTSMYLCASTRGEAFFGQGTRLTVV.

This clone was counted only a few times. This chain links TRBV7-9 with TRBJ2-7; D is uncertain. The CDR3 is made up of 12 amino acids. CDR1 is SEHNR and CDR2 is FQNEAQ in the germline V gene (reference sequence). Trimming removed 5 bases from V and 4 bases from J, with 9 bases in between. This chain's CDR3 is CASSQEAYEQYF. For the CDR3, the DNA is TGTGCCAGCAGCCAAGAGGCTTACGAGCAGTACTTC.

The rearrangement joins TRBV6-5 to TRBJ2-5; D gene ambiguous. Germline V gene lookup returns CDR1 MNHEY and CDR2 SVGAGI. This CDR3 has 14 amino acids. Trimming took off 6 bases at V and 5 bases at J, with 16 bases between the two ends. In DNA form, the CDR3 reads TGTGCCAGCAGCCCGAGCCGTAAAGGGGAGACCCAGTACTTC. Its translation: CASSPSRKGETQYF.

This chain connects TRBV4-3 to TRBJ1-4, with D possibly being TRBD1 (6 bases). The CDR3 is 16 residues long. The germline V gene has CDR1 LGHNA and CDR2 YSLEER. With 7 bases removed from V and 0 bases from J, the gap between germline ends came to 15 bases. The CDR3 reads CASTLGAGPTNEKLFF. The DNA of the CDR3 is TGCGCCAGCACCCTGGGGGCGGGCCCAACTAATGAAAAACTGTTTTTT.

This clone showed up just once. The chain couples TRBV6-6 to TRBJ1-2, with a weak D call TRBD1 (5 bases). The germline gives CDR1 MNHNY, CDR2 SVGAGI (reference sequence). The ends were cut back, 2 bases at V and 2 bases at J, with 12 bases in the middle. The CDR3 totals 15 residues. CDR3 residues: CASSYERGSNYGYTF. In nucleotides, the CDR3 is TGTGCCAGCAGTTACGAGAGGGGAAGCAACTATGGCTACACCTTC.

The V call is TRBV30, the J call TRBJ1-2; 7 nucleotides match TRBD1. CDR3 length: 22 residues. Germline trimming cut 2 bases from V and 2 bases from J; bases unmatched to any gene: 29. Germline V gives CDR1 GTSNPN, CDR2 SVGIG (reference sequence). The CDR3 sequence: CAWSYGRVNPRTGTYPNYGYTF. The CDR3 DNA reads TGTGCCTGGAGTTATGGGCGTGTAAACCCTCGGACAGGAACCTACCCGAACTATGGCTACACCTTC. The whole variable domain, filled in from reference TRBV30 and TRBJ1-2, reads SQTIHQWPATLVQPVGSPLSLECTVEGTSNPNLYWYRQAAGRGLQLLFYSVGIGQISSEVPQNLSASRPQDRQFILSSKKLLLSDSGFYLCAWSYGRVNPRTGTYPNYGYTFGSGTRLTVV.

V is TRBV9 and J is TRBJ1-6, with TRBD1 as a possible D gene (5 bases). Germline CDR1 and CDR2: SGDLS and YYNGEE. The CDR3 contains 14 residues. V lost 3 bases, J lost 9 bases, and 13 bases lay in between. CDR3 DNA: TGTGCCAGCAGCGCCGGGACGGCTCTTTCACCCCTCCACTTT. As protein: CASSAGTALSPLHF.